The entry below describes one T cell receptor beta chain. Clones were sequenced by immunoSEQ multiplex PCR, and TCRdb holds only the in-frame ones, with some missing. The sample consists of around 33,000 clones, approximately 82% of them appearing once. With V trimmed by 2 bases and J by 2 bases, 11 bases remained unmatched. The CDR3 sequence is 18 residues long. From germline, CDR1 is SGHAT and CDR2 FQNNGV. This entry comes from a study of blood T cell repertoires in COVID-19. Study in general: The United States, Italy and Spain provided the acute and convalescent COVID-19 samples.

Source material: peripheral blood. The sequence was collected from a man older than 75 with active or convalescent COVID-19. The chain employs TRBV11-2 and TRBJ2-2; 7 bases line up with TRBD2. The CDR3 DNA follows: TGTGCCAGCAGCTTACAAAACTCGGGACTACTAAACACCGGGGAGCTGTTTTTT. Its translation is CASSLQNSGLLNTGELFF. Complete variable domain (other parts from reference TRBV11-2 and TRBJ2-2): EAGVAQSPRYKIIEKRQSVAFWCNPISGHATLYWYQQILGQGPKLLIQFQNNGVVDDSQLPKDRFSAERLKGVDSTLKIQPAKLEDSAVYLCASSLQNSGLLNTGELFFGEGSRLTVL.